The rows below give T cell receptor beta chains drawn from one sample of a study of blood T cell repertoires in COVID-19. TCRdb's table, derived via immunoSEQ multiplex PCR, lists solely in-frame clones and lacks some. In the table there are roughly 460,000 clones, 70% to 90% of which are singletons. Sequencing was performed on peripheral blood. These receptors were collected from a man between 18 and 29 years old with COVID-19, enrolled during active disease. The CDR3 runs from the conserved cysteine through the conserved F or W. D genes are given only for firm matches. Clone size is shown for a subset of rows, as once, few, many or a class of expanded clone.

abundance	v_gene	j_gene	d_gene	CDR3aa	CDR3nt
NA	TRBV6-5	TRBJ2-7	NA	CASSSGGPYEQYF	TGTGCCAGCAGTTCGGGGGGCCCATACGAGCAGTACTTC
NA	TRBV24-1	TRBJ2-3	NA	CATSDRDTQYF	TGTGCCACCAGTGATCGGGATACGCAGTATTTT
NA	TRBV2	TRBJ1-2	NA	CASRQDYLYGYTF	TGTGCCAGCAGGCAGGATTACCTCTATGGCTACACCTTC
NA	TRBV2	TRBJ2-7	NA	CASSPQGTLGSEQYF	TGTGCCAGCAGCCCCCAGGGGACCCTTGGGAGCGAGCAGTACTTC
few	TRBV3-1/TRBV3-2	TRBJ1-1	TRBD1	CASSQDGRFTGGEGTEAFF	TGTGCCAGCAGCCAAGATGGGAGGTTTACAGGGGGAGAAGGCACTGAAGCTTTCTTT
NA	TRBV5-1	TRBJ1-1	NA	CASSLAQGMNTEAFF	TGCGCCAGCAGCTTGGCGCAGGGGATGAACACTGAAGCTTTCTTT
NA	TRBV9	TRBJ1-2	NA	CASSVGGDYGYTF	TGTGCCAGCAGCGTAGGCGGGGACTATGGCTACACCTTC
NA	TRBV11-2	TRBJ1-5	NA	CASSLDEGHQPQHF	TGTGCCAGCAGCTTAGATGAGGGTCATCAGCCCCAGCATTTT
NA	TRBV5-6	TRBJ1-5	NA	CASSLQGTQPQHF	TGTGCCAGCAGCCTACAGGGTACACAGCCCCAGCATTTT
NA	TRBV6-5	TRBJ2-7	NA	CASTPGHGAYEQYF	TGTGCCAGCACCCCGGGACACGGGGCTTACGAGCAGTACTTC
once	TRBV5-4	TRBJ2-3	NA	CASSPTREIGTDTQYF	TGTGCCAGCAGCCCGACTAGGGAAATTGGCACAGATACGCAGTATTTT
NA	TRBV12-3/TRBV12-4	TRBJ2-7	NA	CASSLAGADEQYF	TGTGCCAGCAGTTTAGCTGGGGCCGACGAGCAGTACTTC
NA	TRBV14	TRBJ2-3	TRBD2	CASSWGGSRADTQYF	TGTGCCAGCAGTTGGGGCGGGAGCAGGGCAGATACGCAGTATTTT